Listed below are T cell receptor beta chains from one sample, sequenced in a study of beta chain features in type 1 diabetes. TCRdb's table, derived via immunoSEQ multiplex PCR, lists solely in-frame clones and lacks some. The table lists roughly 150,000 clones, 8.1% of them singletons, with about 0.6% in the top ten. Material: central memory CD4+ T cells from blood. The receptors were sampled from a man between 18 and 35 years old in good health. Each CDR3 is given with its conserved first and last residue. Only part of the rows carry a size: once, few, many, or a class if the clone is expanded.

v_call: TRBV11-3; j_call: TRBJ2-1; clone_size: NA; cdr3_aa: CASSLESPQKRRAYNEQFF
v_call: TRBV19; j_call: TRBJ1-1; clone_size: NA; cdr3_aa: CASSRSSEAFF
v_call: TRBV5-1; j_call: TRBJ2-1; clone_size: NA; cdr3_aa: CASSFDRGLNEQFF
v_call: TRBV29-1; j_call: TRBJ2-3; clone_size: once; cdr3_aa: CSPMIAGGTDTQYF
v_call: TRBV5-1; j_call: TRBJ1-4; clone_size: few; cdr3_aa: CASSRGGEGEKLFF
v_call: TRBV6-1; j_call: TRBJ1-1; clone_size: few; cdr3_aa: CASSDRQGASEAFF
v_call: TRBV2; j_call: TRBJ1-5; clone_size: NA; cdr3_aa: CASSRGVSNQPQHF
v_call: TRBV7-9; j_call: TRBJ1-1; clone_size: few; cdr3_aa: CASSLPLGLPTEAFF
v_call: TRBV4-3; j_call: TRBJ1-3; clone_size: NA; cdr3_aa: CASSRTGEAGNTIYF
v_call: TRBV5-4; j_call: TRBJ2-3; clone_size: NA; cdr3_aa: CASSPSASGGGNF
v_call: TRBV7-8; j_call: TRBJ2-1; clone_size: NA; cdr3_aa: CASTPGQIDNEQFF
v_call: TRBV28; j_call: TRBJ1-2; clone_size: few; cdr3_aa: CASSSPTVNYGYTF
v_call: TRBV28; j_call: TRBJ2-4; clone_size: few; cdr3_aa: CASSGAGLLGNIQYF
v_call: TRBV5-6; j_call: TRBJ2-1; clone_size: many; cdr3_aa: CASIQLASRNEQFF
v_call: TRBV19; j_call: TRBJ1-1; clone_size: few; cdr3_aa: CATHTRTQGGTEAFF
v_call: TRBV30; j_call: TRBJ2-7; clone_size: few; cdr3_aa: CALTGLAGGPYEQYF
v_call: TRBV30; j_call: TRBJ1-4; clone_size: few; cdr3_aa: CAWSRQGNEKLFF
v_call: TRBV5-6; j_call: TRBJ2-3; clone_size: few; cdr3_aa: CASSITGEGTDTQYF
v_call: TRBV19; j_call: TRBJ2-2; clone_size: NA; cdr3_aa: CASREQGVAGELFF
v_call: TRBV29-1; j_call: TRBJ2-7; clone_size: few; cdr3_aa: CSVIGLSSYEQYF
v_call: TRBV5-1; j_call: TRBJ2-2; clone_size: few; cdr3_aa: CASRRVGATGELFF
v_call: TRBV4-3; j_call: TRBJ1-2; clone_size: few; cdr3_aa: CASSQDLGQGYGYTF
v_call: TRBV6-1; j_call: TRBJ2-1; clone_size: few; cdr3_aa: CATRLEGRGYEQFF
v_call: TRBV19; j_call: TRBJ1-4; clone_size: few; cdr3_aa: CASSNPAAANEKLFF
v_call: TRBV2; j_call: TRBJ2-5; clone_size: few; cdr3_aa: CASKTGEETQYF
v_call: TRBV7-2; j_call: TRBJ2-7; clone_size: few; cdr3_aa: CASSLGGTVGEQYF
v_call: TRBV30; j_call: TRBJ2-1; clone_size: many; cdr3_aa: CAWTTGTSGYNEQFF
v_call: TRBV18; j_call: TRBJ1-1; clone_size: few; cdr3_aa: CASSPTQGTEAFF
v_call: TRBV7-2; j_call: TRBJ2-7; clone_size: few; cdr3_aa: CASSPDRSTTYEQYF
v_call: TRBV7-2; j_call: TRBJ2-3; clone_size: many; cdr3_aa: CASSLLISQDTQYF
v_call: TRBV5-5; j_call: TRBJ1-2; clone_size: NA; cdr3_aa: CASSWSLPGQGSNYGYTF
v_call: TRBV4-3; j_call: TRBJ2-1; clone_size: many; cdr3_aa: CASSQVQGTNEQFF
v_call: TRBV5-6; j_call: TRBJ2-5; clone_size: few; cdr3_aa: CASSLYSTGYQETQYF
v_call: TRBV6-5; j_call: TRBJ2-5; clone_size: few; cdr3_aa: CASRVWGGETQYF
v_call: TRBV19; j_call: TRBJ2-4; clone_size: few; cdr3_aa: CASSNRGLLGKNIQYF
v_call: TRBV29-1; j_call: TRBJ2-3; clone_size: NA; cdr3_aa: CSVEDGRGGDTQYF
v_call: TRBV6-1; j_call: TRBJ2-1; clone_size: many; cdr3_aa: CASSIMLEGGNEQFF
v_call: TRBV7-8; j_call: TRBJ2-2; clone_size: NA; cdr3_aa: CASSPNSNTGELFF
v_call: TRBV28; j_call: TRBJ2-3; clone_size: few; cdr3_aa: CASSSSGSWTDTQYF
v_call: TRBV29-1; j_call: TRBJ2-2; clone_size: few; cdr3_aa: CSTAGAGELFF
v_call: TRBV7-9; j_call: TRBJ2-7; clone_size: NA; cdr3_aa: CASSDPSGGAVFEQYF
v_call: TRBV5-5; j_call: TRBJ1-5; clone_size: many; cdr3_aa: CASSFVGQAGQPQHF
v_call: TRBV11-1; j_call: TRBJ2-1; clone_size: NA; cdr3_aa: CASSSQTPHSYNEQFF
v_call: TRBV5-4; j_call: TRBJ2-1; clone_size: NA; cdr3_aa: CASSYDRGLLYNEQFF
v_call: TRBV28; j_call: TRBJ2-6; clone_size: few; cdr3_aa: CASSLSGANVLTF
v_call: TRBV4-1; j_call: TRBJ1-2; clone_size: few; cdr3_aa: CASSQNWVQGKKDGYTF
v_call: TRBV11-2; j_call: TRBJ1-2; clone_size: few; cdr3_aa: CASRRGQGPYGYTF
v_call: TRBV23-1; j_call: TRBJ1-2; clone_size: few; cdr3_aa: CASSRQYGYTF
v_call: TRBV28; j_call: TRBJ1-2; clone_size: many; cdr3_aa: CASSFGLANYGYTF
v_call: TRBV19; j_call: TRBJ2-5; clone_size: NA; cdr3_aa: CASSIVQGRETQYF
v_call: TRBV6-5; j_call: TRBJ2-7; clone_size: NA; cdr3_aa: CASSYGTGGSYEQYF
v_call: TRBV5-1; j_call: TRBJ2-3; clone_size: NA; cdr3_aa: CASSFGTSGGATDTQYF
v_call: TRBV7-2; j_call: TRBJ2-2; clone_size: NA; cdr3_aa: CASSPPGGGASGELFF
v_call: TRBV7-6; j_call: TRBJ1-6; clone_size: many; cdr3_aa: CASSPSPGDNSPLHF
v_call: TRBV19; j_call: TRBJ2-3; clone_size: few; cdr3_aa: CASSLRGHGPDTQYF
v_call: TRBV4-2; j_call: TRBJ1-1; clone_size: few; cdr3_aa: CASSQETSATGGTEAFF
v_call: TRBV7-2; j_call: TRBJ2-7; clone_size: few; cdr3_aa: CASSWTSGSYLEQYF